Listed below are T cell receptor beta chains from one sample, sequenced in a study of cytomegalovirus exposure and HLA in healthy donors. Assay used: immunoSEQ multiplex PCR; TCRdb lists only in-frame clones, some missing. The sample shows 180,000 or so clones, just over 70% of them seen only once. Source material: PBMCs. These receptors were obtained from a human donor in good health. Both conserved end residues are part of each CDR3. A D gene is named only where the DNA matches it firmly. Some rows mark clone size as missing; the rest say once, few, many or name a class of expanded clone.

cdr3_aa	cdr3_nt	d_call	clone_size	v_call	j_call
CASTLVRGNSPLHF	TGTGCCAGCACCTTGGTCAGGGGAAATTCACCCCTCCACTTT	-	once	TRBV6-1	TRBJ1-6
CASSSGTSGGHEQYF	TGTGCTAGCAGCTCCGGGACTAGCGGGGGACACGAGCAGTACTTC	TRBD2	few	TRBV7-7	TRBJ2-7
CASSLVAGGQETQYF	TGTGCCAGCAGCTTAGTAGCGGGGGGCCAAGAGACCCAGTACTTC	TRBD2	-	TRBV7-2	TRBJ2-5
CASSQAGQGAQQYF	TGCGCCAGCAGCCAAGCTGGACAGGGGGCACAGCAGTACTTC	TRBD1	-	TRBV4-1	TRBJ2-5
CASSESWTGGWNEQFF	TGTGCCAGCAGTGAGTCCTGGACAGGGGGCTGGAATGAGCAGTTCTTC	TRBD1	-	TRBV6-1	TRBJ2-1
CASSVGSGNTIYF	TGTGCCAGCAGCGTAGGATCGGGGAACACCATATATTTT	-	-	TRBV9	TRBJ1-3
CASSPTGSGVIQYF	TGTGCCAGCTCACCAACAGGGTCTGGGGTCATTCAGTACTTC	-	-	TRBV18	TRBJ2-4
CASSPRGGGTEAFF	TGTGCCAGCAGCCCCCGGGGCGGGGGCACTGAAGCTTTCTTT	-	few	TRBV9	TRBJ1-1
CASSRGRSEAFF	TGCGCCAGCAGCAGGGGTAGAAGTGAAGCTTTCTTT	-	-	TRBV4-1	TRBJ1-1
CASSRLAGTDTQYF	TGTGCCAGCAGCCGACTAGCGGGGACAGATACGCAGTATTTT	TRBD2	few	TRBV5-4	TRBJ2-3
CAISDPTTGGSYEQYF	TGTGCCATCAGTGACCCTACCACAGGGGGCTCCTACGAGCAGTACTTC	TRBD1	-	TRBV10-3	TRBJ2-7
CASSPRGAEKLFF	TGTGCCAGCAGCCCCAGGGGGGCTGAAAAACTGTTTTTT	TRBD1	-	TRBV5-6	TRBJ1-4
CASSFETGGGETQYF	TGCGCCAGCAGCTTTGAGACCGGGGGTGGTGAGACCCAGTACTTC	-	-	TRBV5-1	TRBJ2-5
CAWSGTGGGRPGELFF	TGTGCCTGGAGTGGGACAGGGGGGGGCCGTCCCGGGGAGCTGTTTTTT	TRBD1	-	TRBV30	TRBJ2-2
CASNIRGRDEQYF	TGTGCCAGCAATATCAGGGGGCGGGACGAGCAGTACTTC	TRBD1	-	TRBV2	TRBJ2-7
CASSTRANGNYEQYF	TGTGCCAGCAGCACTAGGGCAAATGGGAACTACGAGCAGTACTTC	-	-	TRBV5-4	TRBJ2-7
CSVQLRNTEAFF	TGCAGCGTGCAGTTACGGAACACTGAAGCTTTCTTT	-	-	TRBV29-1	TRBJ1-1
CASSQEQGSYGYTF	TGCGCCAGCAGCCAAGAACAGGGGAGCTATGGCTACACCTTC	TRBD1	-	TRBV4-1	TRBJ1-2
CASSGRGGLYNEQFF	TGTGCCAGCAGTGGACGGGGTGGACTCTACAATGAGCAGTTCTTC	-	-	TRBV2	TRBJ2-1
CASSLEAGSTDTQYF	TGCGCCAGCAGCTTGGAGGCAGGCAGCACAGATACGCAGTATTTT	-	-	TRBV5-1	TRBJ2-3
CASSPPTGGSYEQYF	TGTGCCAGCTCACCGCCGACAGGGGGCTCCTACGAGCAGTACTTC	TRBD1	-	TRBV18	TRBJ2-7
CASSPDTYGYTF	TGCGCCAGCAGCCCCGACACCTATGGCTACACCTTC	-	-	TRBV5-1	TRBJ1-2
CASSQDTAWTEAFF	TGTGCCAGCAGCCAGGACACGGCCTGGACTGAAGCTTTCTTT	-	-	TRBV7-8	TRBJ1-1
CASSLNTGSNSPLHF	TGTGCCAGCAGCTTAAACACAGGTTCTAATTCACCCCTCCACTTT	-	-	TRBV13	TRBJ1-6
CASSRDTNLYNEQFF	TGTGCCAGCAGTAGGGACACTAACCTCTACAATGAGCAGTTCTTC	-	-	TRBV6-5	TRBJ2-1
CASSDGGYEQYF	TGTGCCAGCAGTGATGGCGGATACGAGCAGTACTTC	-	few	TRBV2	TRBJ2-7
CASRTLGGALNSPLHF	TGTGCCAGCAGAACTTTAGGGGGCGCCTTGAATTCACCCCTCCACTTT	TRBD1	-	TRBV2	TRBJ1-6
CASSPRVASGGDNEQFF	TGTGCCAGCAGCCCCAGGGTAGCTAGCGGGGGAGACAATGAGCAGTTCTTC	TRBD2	once	TRBV7-6	TRBJ2-1
CSVAGLQDTQYF	TGCAGCGTCGCTGGCCTCCAAGATACGCAGTATTTT	-	-	TRBV29-1	TRBJ2-3
CAWAGGRNQPQHF	TGTGCCTGGGCAGGGGGCCGAAATCAGCCCCAGCATTTT	TRBD1	-	TRBV30	TRBJ1-5
CASSSGVGGLSTEAFF	TGTGCCAGTAGTTCCGGGGTCGGAGGCTTGAGCACTGAAGCTTTCTTT	-	-	TRBV19	TRBJ1-1
CASSQDRGSAGELFF	TGTGCCAGCAGCCAAGATAGAGGGTCCGCCGGGGAGCTGTTTTTT	-	-	TRBV4-2	TRBJ2-2
CASSLSPTVYSNQPQHF	TGTGCCAGCAGCTTATCCCCCACAGTGTATAGCAATCAGCCCCAGCATTTT	-	-	TRBV7-8	TRBJ1-5
CASNPGGSDSPLHF	TGTGCCAGTAACCCAGGGGGAAGTGATTCACCCCTCCACTTT	TRBD1	-	TRBV19	TRBJ1-6
CASSFKGLDTEAFF	TGTGCCAGCAGCTTTAAGGGGTTGGACACTGAAGCTTTCTTT	-	-	TRBV5-6	TRBJ1-1
CAISGDHRGQRSYEQYF	TGTGCCATCAGCGGGGACCACAGGGGTCAGCGGTCCTACGAGCAGTACTTC	TRBD1	few	TRBV10-3	TRBJ2-7
CASSQGQASNYGYTF	TGTGCCAGCAGCCAAGGACAGGCATCCAACTATGGCTACACCTTC	TRBD1	-	TRBV7-9	TRBJ1-2
CASSFRDSGDGNTIYF	TGTGCCAGCAGCTTCCGGGACAGCGGAGATGGAAACACCATATATTTT	-	-	TRBV21-1	TRBJ1-3
CAISEGGDNQPQHF	TGTGCCATCAGTGAAGGGGGGGACAATCAGCCCCAGCATTTT	-	once	TRBV10-3	TRBJ1-5
CASTPDRGRYEQYF	TGTGCCAGCACTCCCGACAGGGGGCGATACGAGCAGTACTTC	-	-	TRBV21-1	TRBJ2-7
CASRPFESMNTEAFF	TGCGCCAGCCGTCCGTTTGAGAGCATGAACACTGAAGCTTTCTTT	-	-	TRBV5-1	TRBJ1-1
CASSEQGTPSKQYF	TGTGCCAGCAGTGAACAGGGGACCCCGTCCAAGCAGTACTTC	-	-	TRBV25-1	TRBJ2-7
CSSSPDTYTQYF	TGTTCCAGCAGCCCCGACACCTATACGCAGTATTTT	-	-	TRBV7-9	TRBJ2-3
CASSPGGRTGELFF	TGTGCCAGCTCACCTGGGGGCAGGACCGGGGAGCTGTTTTTT	-	few	TRBV18	TRBJ2-2
CASRPYPTGTQGEQYF	TGCGCCAGCAGACCCTATCCGACAGGGACTCAGGGCGAGCAGTACTTC	-	few	TRBV5-1	TRBJ2-7
CAISEEGLGNEQYF	TGTGCCATCAGTGAGGAGGGTTTGGGAAACGAGCAGTACTTC	-	few	TRBV10-3	TRBJ2-7
CASSLKVSRRLNEKLFF	TGTGCCAGCAGTTTAAAGGTCAGCCGGCGGTTGAATGAAAAACTGTTTTTT	-	-	TRBV27	TRBJ1-4
CASSQVGSSYEQYF	TGTGCCAGCAGCCAAGTCGGGAGCTCCTACGAGCAGTACTTC	-	-	TRBV4-2	TRBJ2-7
CASIWGLPATNEKLFF	TGTGCCAGCATCTGGGGACTCCCTGCAACTAATGAAAAACTGTTTTTT	-	-	TRBV2	TRBJ1-4
CASSLEGVLIGTEAFF	TGCGCCAGCAGCTTAGAAGGGGTCCTAATAGGCACTGAAGCTTTCTTT	-	-	TRBV5-1	TRBJ1-1
CASSKARGANTEAFF	TGTGCCAGCAGCAAAGCTCGGGGGGCGAACACTGAAGCTTTCTTT	-	-	TRBV21-1	TRBJ1-1
CASSVEGLGTSALTDTQYF	TGTGCCAGCAGCGTAGAAGGGTTAGGGACTAGCGCCCTCACAGATACGCAGTATTTT	TRBD2	-	TRBV9	TRBJ2-3
CASRPDRDSSYEQYF	TGTGCCAGCAGACCCGATCGGGACTCTTCCTACGAGCAGTACTTC	-	-	TRBV11-2	TRBJ2-7
CASSTSGGGTDTQYF	TGTGCCAGCAGCACGAGCGGGGGGGGCACAGATACGCAGTATTTT	TRBD2	-	TRBV9	TRBJ2-3
CASSQITGELFF	TGTGCCAGCAGTCAAATCACCGGGGAGCTGTTTTTT	-	-	TRBV6-6	TRBJ2-2